The T cell receptor (beta chain) described here comes from a study of metastatic and nonmetastatic thyroid tumors. Study-wide background: Repertoire data that came from the blood and tumor or nodule tissue of malignant and benign thyroid patients were compared. Findings and limits, study-wide: Significantly greater TCR beta diversity was reportedly found in malignant thyroid tumors than in benign nodules (in blood and tumor).

As concerns this clone: The antigen is unknown.

All patients were untreated before thyroid surgery. Trimming shortened V by 5 bases and J by 2 bases, and 16 bases separated the two germline ends. The CDR3 is 15 residues long. Germline V gene data show CDR1 as SGHVS and CDR2 as FQNEAQ. In the authors' workflow: The authors used CDR3 differences across clinicopathological groups to build a distant-metastasis classifier for papillary thyroid cancer. TCRdb re-analyzed the PCR reads using MiXCR. These V and J calls rely on TCRdb rather than the paper's analysis. The table records 7,500 to 8,000 clones, under 35% of them present only once. The sequenced material came from tumor tissue. This receptor was obtained from a male donor with papillary thyroid cancer or a benign thyroid nodule (not recorded which). Some clones in this sample may be carry-over from other donors' samples. The chain has TRBV7-8 and TRBJ2-7; D might be TRBD2 (5 bases). The CDR3 DNA is TGTGCCAGCAGCCCCCGGATGGGCGGGCCCTACGAGCAGTACTTC. Its protein product is CASSPRMGGPYEQYF.